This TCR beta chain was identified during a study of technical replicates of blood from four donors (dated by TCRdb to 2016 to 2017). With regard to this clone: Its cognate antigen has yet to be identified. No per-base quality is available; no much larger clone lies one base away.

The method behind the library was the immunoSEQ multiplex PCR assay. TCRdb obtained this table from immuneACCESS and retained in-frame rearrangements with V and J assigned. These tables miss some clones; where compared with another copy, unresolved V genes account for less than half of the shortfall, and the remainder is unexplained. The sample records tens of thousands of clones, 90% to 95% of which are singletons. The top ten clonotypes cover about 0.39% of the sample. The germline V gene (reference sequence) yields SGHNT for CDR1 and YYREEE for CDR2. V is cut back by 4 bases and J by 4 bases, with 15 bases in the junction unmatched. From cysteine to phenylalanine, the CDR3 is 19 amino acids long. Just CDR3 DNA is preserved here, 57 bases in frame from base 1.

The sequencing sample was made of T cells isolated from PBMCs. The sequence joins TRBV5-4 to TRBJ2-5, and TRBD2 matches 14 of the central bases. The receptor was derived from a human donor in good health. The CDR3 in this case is CASSGGSRLAGGLGETQYF. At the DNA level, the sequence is TGTGCCAGCAGCGGTGGGTCCCGACTAGCGGGAGGGTTAGGAGAGACCCAGTACTTC.